These 7 T cell receptor beta chains share one sample of origin, sequenced in a study of cytomegalovirus exposure and HLA in healthy donors. TCRdb's table, derived via immunoSEQ multiplex PCR, lists solely in-frame clones and lacks some. The sample yields 330,000 or so clones, around 86% seen once. The source material was PBMCs. These receptors were collected from a woman aged 18-29 years in good health and CMV-seronegative.

V usage is TRBV5-4 and J usage is TRBJ2-6; 8 nucleotides line up with TRBD2. This CDR3 has 18 amino acids. The junction had 9 bases not matched to a gene; V was cut back by 4 bases and J by 0 bases. Germline lookup yields CDR1 SGHNT and CDR2 YYREEE (reference sequence). CDR3 in DNA: TGTGCCAGCAGCGCCCGGACTAGCCGACCCTCTGGGGCCAACGTCCTGACTTTC. Encoded protein: CASSARTSRPSGANVLTF.

This clone showed up just a few times. This chain connects TRBV19 to TRBJ2-5, with D possibly being TRBD2 (5 bases). Per the germline V gene, CDR1 is LNHDA and CDR2 is SQIVND (reference sequence). Trimming took 8 bases from V and 4 from J, leaving 14 bases between them. The CDR3 has 13 residues. CDR3 amino acids: CASQEVVGETQYF. For the CDR3, the DNA is TGTGCCAGTCAGGAGGTTGTAGGAGAGACCCAGTACTTC.

The chain uses TRBV5-1 and TRBJ2-3; 9 nucleotides agree with TRBD2. With 2 bases clipped from V and 0 bases from J, the junction kept 4 bases outside the gene matches. The CDR3 has 16 residues. Per germline, CDR1 SGHRS and CDR2 YFSETQ. The CDR3 protein is CASSLQTSGSTDTQYF. The CDR3, as DNA: TGCGCCAGCAGCTTACAGACTAGCGGTAGCACAGATACGCAGTATTTT.

The chain links TRBV5-4 to TRBJ2-2; no firm D call. The CDR3 runs to 13 residues. Germline V gene sequence: CDR1 SGHNT, CDR2 YYREEE (reference sequence). V shed 1 base and J shed 6 bases, with 7 bases lying between them. The CDR3 DNA reads TGTGCCAGCAGCTTGTCCCGGGCCGGGGAGCTGTTTTTT. It translates to CASSLSRAGELFF.

Written as DNA, the CDR3 is TGCGCCAGCAGCCCGGACAGGGCCCTAGCCAAAAACATTCAGTACTTC. This translates into CASSPDRALAKNIQYF. The chain has TRBV5-1 and TRBJ2-4; 8 bases fit TRBD1. CDR1 and CDR2 (germline): SGHRS, YFSETQ. This CDR3 has 16 residues. Trimming cost V 4 bases and J 0 bases; bases outside gene matches: 6.

The V and J genes are TRBV28 and TRBJ1-4, with 7 bases lining up with TRBD1. V shed 5 bases, J shed 6 bases, and the junction held 9 bases outside the gene matches. The V gene's germline CDR1 is MDHEN and CDR2 SYDVKM. This CDR3 is 15 amino acids long. In nucleotides, the CDR3 is TGTGCCAGCAGTCCGCCTAGGGGGCTGGATGAAAAACTGTTTTTT. It is translated as CASSPPRGLDEKLFF.

The chain recombines TRBV9 with TRBJ2-1; 10 bases map to TRBD2. The ends lost 4 bases at V and 7 bases at J; junction bases unmatched: 11. The CDR3 totals 16 residues. CDR1 is SGDLS and CDR2 is YYNGEE in the germline V gene. The CDR3 coding sequence is TGTGCCAGCAGCATGACTAGCGGGCACGCAGGGAATGAGCAGTTCTTC. It translates to CASSMTSGHAGNEQFF.